This T cell receptor (beta chain) is drawn from a study of blood T cell repertoires in COVID-19 (TCRdb year 2020). The study in broad terms: Samples covering the acute and convalescent phases of COVID-19 were provided by collaborators in the United States, Italy and Spain. Nearly every sample came with metadata listing a de-identified subject ID, COVID-19 status, age in years and sex. Samples were obtained from the ongoing ImmuneRACE study (first 160 participants) and from over a thousand subjects provided by 6 global collaborators. The repertoires were released in a freely available public database meant as a resource for research on the immune response to SARS-CoV-2. Deeply sampled blood TCRbeta repertoires from subjects exposed to, actively infected with, or recovered from COVID-19 were included in the dataset. Where available, HLA class I and class II types were obtained from metadata supplied by the sample provider rather than from assay-based typing. The material from the prospective study consisted of cDNA or gDNA derived from T cells, B-cell-depleted T cells, or PBMCs.

The paper as a whole reports these results and caveats: How much clinical and demographic metadata was included differed by source and by participant, and the metadata was provided uncurated.

The collaborating institutions used their own protocols to collect whole blood in K2EDTA tubes. For TCRbeta analysis, collaborators shipped samples in one of three forms: frozen whole blood, isolated PBMCs, or DNA extracted from either of those sample types. This clone showed up just a few times. Its antigen specificity is not known. No per-base quality is available; no much larger clone lies one base away. The immunoSEQ Assay, a bias-controlled multiplex PCR, was used to amplify TCRbeta CDR3 regions from genomic DNA. The authors' pipeline ran thus. Nucleated cell counts per sample were estimated from amplification of reference gene primers within the assay. To quantify the absolute abundance of each unique TCRbeta CDR3 rearrangement, sequence reads were collapsed and filtered. For each sample, productive Simpson clonality was calculated by taking the square root of Simpson's diversity index across productive rearrangements. The immuneACCESS repertoire file appears here via TCRdb, limited to in-frame rearrangements. These files lack a portion of the clones; in checked studies, under half of the deficit traces to unresolved V genes, and the cause of the others is not known. V, J and clone size are taken as reported in that table, and D and trimming were inferred from the DNA itself. Across this sample there are 25,000 to 35,000 clones, with 70% to 90% seen only once. In total, the top ten clones hold 7% to 10% of the sample.

The material sequenced was peripheral blood. The TCR comes from a man older than 75 with active COVID-19.

The CDR3 reads CASSYRGDTQYF. The base sequence is TGTGCCAGCAGCTACCGCGGCGATACGCAGTATTTT. This sequence uses TRBV7-3 and TRBJ2-3; the D gene remains uncertain. From a lookup of the germline V gene, CDR1 and CDR2 are SGHTA and FQGTGA. V is pared back by 4 bases and J by 6 bases, with 8 bases lying between the germline termini. From the cysteine up to the phenylalanine, the CDR3 has a length of 12 residues. The sequence is cut down to CDR3 DNA, 36 bases in frame from base 1.